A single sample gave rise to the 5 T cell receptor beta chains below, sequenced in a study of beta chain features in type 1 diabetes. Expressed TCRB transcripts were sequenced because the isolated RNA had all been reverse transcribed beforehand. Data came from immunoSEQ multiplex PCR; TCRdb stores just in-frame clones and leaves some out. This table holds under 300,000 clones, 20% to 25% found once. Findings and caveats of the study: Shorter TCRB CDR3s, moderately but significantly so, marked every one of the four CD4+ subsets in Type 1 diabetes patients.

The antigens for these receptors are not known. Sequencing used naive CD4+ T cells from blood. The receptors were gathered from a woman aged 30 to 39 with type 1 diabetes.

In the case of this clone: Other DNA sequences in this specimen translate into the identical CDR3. This CDR3 is CASSRGTEETQYF. The CDR3 region has the DNA TGCGCCAGCAGCAGAGGGACAGAAGAGACCCAGTACTTC. The chain carries TRBV5-1 and TRBJ2-5, with 7 bases lining up with TRBD1. Germline CDR1 and CDR2: SGHRS and YFSETQ. V lost 4 bases and J lost 3; bases outside the gene matches: 3. This CDR3 region has 13 residues.

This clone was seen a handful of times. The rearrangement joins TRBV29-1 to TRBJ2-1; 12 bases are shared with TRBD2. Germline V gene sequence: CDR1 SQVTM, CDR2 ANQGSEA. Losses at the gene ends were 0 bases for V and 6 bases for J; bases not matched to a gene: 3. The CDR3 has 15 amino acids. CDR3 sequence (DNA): TGCAGCGTTGAAGATCCGACTAGCGGGAGCAATGAGCAGTTCTTC. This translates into CSVEDPTSGSNEQFF.

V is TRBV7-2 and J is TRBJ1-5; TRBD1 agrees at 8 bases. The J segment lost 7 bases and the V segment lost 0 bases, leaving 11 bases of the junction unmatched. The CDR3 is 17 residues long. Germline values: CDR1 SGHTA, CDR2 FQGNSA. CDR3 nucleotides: TGTGCCAGCAGCTTAGCGGGGGCAGGGGGCTTTAACCAGCCCCAGCATTTT. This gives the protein CASSLAGAGGFNQPQHF. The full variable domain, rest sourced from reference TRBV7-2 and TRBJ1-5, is GAGVSQSPSNKVTEKGKDVELRCDPISGHTALYWYRQSLGQGLEFLIYFQGNSAPDKSGLPSDRFSAERTGGSVSTLTIQRTQQEDSAVYLCASSLAGAGGFNQPQHFGDGTRLSIL.

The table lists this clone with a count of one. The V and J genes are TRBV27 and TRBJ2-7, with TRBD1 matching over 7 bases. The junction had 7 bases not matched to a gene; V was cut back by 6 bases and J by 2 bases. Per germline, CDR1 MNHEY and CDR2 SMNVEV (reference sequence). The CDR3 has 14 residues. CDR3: CASREPGQTYEQYF. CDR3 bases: TGTGCCAGCAGGGAGCCGGGACAGACCTACGAGCAGTACTTC.

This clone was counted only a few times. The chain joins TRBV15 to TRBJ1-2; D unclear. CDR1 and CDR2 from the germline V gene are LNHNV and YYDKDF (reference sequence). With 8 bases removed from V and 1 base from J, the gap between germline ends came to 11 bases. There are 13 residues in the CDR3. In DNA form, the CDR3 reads TGTGCCACCGCGACTCGGGGTAACTATGGCTACACCTTC. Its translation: CATATRGNYGYTF. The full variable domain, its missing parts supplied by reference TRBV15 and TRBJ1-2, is DAMVIQNPRYQVTQFGKPVTLSCSQTLNHNVMYWYQQKSSQAPKLLFHYYDKDFNNEADTPDNFQSRRPNTSFCFLDIRSPGLGDTAMYLCATATRGNYGYTFGSGTRLTVV.